Below, 21 T cell receptor beta chains from the same sample are listed, as sequenced in a study of OX40 agonist ivuxolimab in advanced cancers. TCRdb keeps only in-frame clones here, not all; method: immunoSEQ multiplex PCR. This sample has 65,000 or so clones, with around 85% found just once. The sample in question was CD4+ or CD8+ T cells sorted from blood, obtained in a trial of the OX40 agonist ivuxolimab. The origin of the receptors is an adult with an advanced solid tumor such as melanoma, head and neck, liver or kidney cancer.

This sequence joins TRBV4-1 and TRBJ2-5, with TRBD2 identical over 13 bases. V lost 0 bases to trimming and J lost 7 bases; unmatched junction nucleotides: 8. The CDR3 has 17 amino acids. Germline CDR1 is MGHRA and CDR2 is YSYEKL. CDR3 in DNA: TGCGCCAGCAGCCAAGATAAGACTAGCGGGGGGTTAGGGACCCAGTACTTC. Amino acids: CASSQDKTSGGLGTQYF.

The chain couples TRBV20-1 to TRBJ1-2; D not certain. V was shortened by 0 bases and J by 5 bases, with 4 bases between the two germline ends. Germline CDR1 DFQATT, CDR2 SNEGSKA (reference sequence). The CDR3 has 11 residues. CDR3 nucleotide sequence: TGCAGTGCTAGAGACGCTTATGGCTACACCTTC. Its translation is CSARDAYGYTF.

This chain joins TRBV6-5 and TRBJ1-5; D gene unclear. The CDR3 extends over 14 amino acids. V was clipped by 6 bases and J by 6 bases, with 15 bases between them. The germline CDR1 and CDR2 sequences are MNHEY and SVGAGI. CDR3 sequence reads: CASSRAATGQPQHF. The CDR3 bases are TGTGCCAGCAGCCGGGCCGCGACGGGTCAGCCCCAGCATTTT.

CDR3 sequence (DNA): TGTGCCAGCTCACTTAACCCCGGGACAGCCTCCTACGAGCAGTACTTC. Translation gives CASSLNPGTASYEQYF. V is TRBV18 and J is TRBJ2-7; 7 nucleotides align to TRBD1. The junction had 9 bases not matched to a gene; V was cut back by 4 bases and J by 0 bases. Germline CDR1 reads KGHSH; CDR2 reads LQKENI. The CDR3 is 16 residues long.

The genes are TRBV10-3 and TRBJ2-1; either TRBD1 or TRBD2 may supply D (5 bases each). V was cut by 5 bases and J by 0 bases, with 17 bases left in between. CDR3 length equals 17 residues. From germline, CDR1 is ENHRY and CDR2 SYGVKD. The CDR3 loop reads CAISPDLGAGSYNEQFF. The CDR3 DNA is TGTGCCATCAGTCCCGACCTTGGGGCGGGCTCCTACAATGAGCAGTTCTTC.

The chain recombines TRBV5-4 with TRBJ2-7; TRBD1 matches 9 bases. The J segment lost 2 bases and the V segment lost 3 bases, leaving 3 bases of the junction unmatched. This CDR3 has 14 amino acids. Per germline, CDR1 SGHNT and CDR2 YYREEE (reference sequence). CDR3 nucleotides: TGTGCCAGCAGCTGGGGACAGGGTACCTACGAGCAGTACTTC. It is translated as CASSWGQGTYEQYF.

The rearrangement joins TRBV5-1 to TRBJ2-5; D ambiguous. The CDR3 loop spans 14 amino acids. The V end lost 3 bases, the J end lost 5 bases, and 14 bases lay between the germline ends. Germline-derived CDR1 and CDR2 are SGHRS and YFSETQ. The DNA for the CDR3 is TGCGCCAGCAGCTACGGACGGGTGGGGGAGACCCAGTACTTC. Amino acids: CASSYGRVGETQYF. Full variable domain (outside the CDR3, taken from reference TRBV5-1 and TRBJ2-5): KAGVTQTPRYLIKTRGQQVTLSCSPISGHRSVSWYQQTPGQGLQFLFEYFSETQRNKGNFPGRFSGRQFSNSRSEMNVSTLELGDSALYLCASSYGRVGETQYFGPGTRLLVL.

The chain is built from TRBV14 and TRBJ2-7; TRBD2 aligns across 9 bases. With 2 bases clipped from V and 5 bases from J, the junction kept 10 bases outside the gene matches. From germline, CDR1 is SGHDN and CDR2 FVKESK. This CDR3 region has 16 residues. CDR3 sequence: CASSQRWRGGPNEQYF. The CDR3 nucleotides read TGTGCCAGCAGCCAAAGGTGGCGGGGGGGCCCTAACGAGCAGTACTTC.

For the CDR3, the DNA is TGTGCCACCAGGGGCTTTAGCAATCAGCCCCAGCATTTT. It is translated as CATRGFSNQPQHF. The chain recombines TRBV19 with TRBJ1-5; D may be TRBD1 (6 bases). The CDR3 runs to 13 residues. V gave up 10 bases and J gave up 0 bases, with 10 bases separating them. Per the germline V gene, CDR1 is LNHDA and CDR2 is SQIVND (reference sequence).

The chain combines TRBV7-2 with TRBJ1-1; 7 nucleotides align to TRBD1. The germline V gene has CDR1 SGHTA and CDR2 FQGNSA. The CDR3 totals 14 residues. After removal of 5 bases from V and 0 bases from J, the junction contained 3 bases not matched to a gene. CDR3 residues: CASSAGQMNTEAFF. CDR3 in DNA: TGTGCCAGCAGCGCGGGACAGATGAACACTGAAGCTTTCTTT.

This chain connects TRBV7-2 to TRBJ2-5, with 8 bases lining up with TRBD1. Germline V gene data show CDR1 as SGHTA and CDR2 as FQGNSA. This CDR3 has 15 residues. V was clipped by 0 bases and J by 1 base; unmatched bases: 1. The CDR3 DNA reads TGTGCCAGCAGCTTAGCGGGACAGGTCCAAGAGACCCAGTACTTC. Encoded protein: CASSLAGQVQETQYF.

The V and J genes are TRBV2 and TRBJ2-7; D gene ambiguous. The CDR3 loop spans 10 amino acids. Trimming shortened V by 2 bases and J by 7 bases, and 3 bases separated the two germline ends. CDR1 is SNHLY and CDR2 is FYNNEI in the germline V gene. DNA for the CDR3: TGTGCCAGCAGTGAAATGGAGCAGTACTTC. The encoded protein is CASSEMEQYF. The variable domain in full, with the rest retrieved from reference TRBV2 and TRBJ2-7, is EPEVTQTPSHQVTQMGQEVILRCVPISNHLYFYWYRQILGQKVEFLVSFYNNEISEKSEIFDDQFSVERPDGSNFTLKIRSTKLEDSAMYFCASSEMEQYFGPGTRLTVT.

This clone was detected a few times. The chain couples TRBV20-1 to TRBJ1-1; no definite D call. The CDR3 runs to 10 residues. The germline gives CDR1 DFQATT, CDR2 SNEGSKA (reference sequence). V dropped 5 bases and J dropped 4 bases, with 5 bases sitting between them. The CDR3 sequence is CSAYSTEAFF. CDR3 nucleotide sequence: TGCAGTGCTTATAGCACTGAAGCTTTCTTT.

The rearrangement uses TRBV7-6 and TRBJ1-5, with TRBD1 identical over 10 bases. Germline loops: CDR1 SGHVS, CDR2 FNYEAQ. The V gene end was trimmed by 5 bases and the J gene end by 2 bases; junction bases not matched to a gene: 3. The CDR3 sequence is 15 residues long. This CDR3 reads CASSIGTGGNQPQHF. CDR3 nucleotide sequence: TGTGCCAGCAGCATCGGGACAGGGGGCAATCAGCCCCAGCATTTT.

The chain links TRBV9 to TRBJ1-2; 8 positions match TRBD1. CDR3 length equals 15 residues. J gave up 7 bases and V 1 base, and 9 bases lay outside the gene matches. Germline V gene lookup returns CDR1 SGDLS and CDR2 YYNGEE. The CDR3 bases are TGTGCCAGCAGCGTACCCACTGGACAGGGCAGTGGCTACACCTTC. Encoded protein: CASSVPTGQGSGYTF.

The gene calls are TRBV27 and TRBJ1-5; TRBD1 is a possible D gene (5 bases). CDR1 MNHEY and CDR2 SMNVEV come from the germline V gene (reference sequence). The ends were cut back, 1 base at V and 3 bases at J, with 7 bases in the middle. This CDR3 is 14 amino acids long. The CDR3 DNA sequence: TGTGCCAGCAGTTTATGGGGACCCAATCAGCCCCAGCATTTT. It is translated as CASSLWGPNQPQHF.

The chain recombines TRBV4-1 with TRBJ2-7, with 12 positions matching TRBD2. The CDR3 sequence is 18 residues long. Germline values: CDR1 MGHRA, CDR2 YSYEKL. After removal of 4 bases from V and 1 base from J, the junction contained 11 bases not matched to a gene. This CDR3 is CASSLAAGLAGGSYEQYF. CDR3 nucleotides: TGCGCCAGCAGCCTCGCAGCGGGACTAGCGGGCGGGTCCTACGAGCAGTACTTC.

The chain carries TRBV5-5 and TRBJ2-7; 10 nucleotides line up with TRBD1. V was pared by 5 bases and J by 5 bases, with 7 bases of the junction left unmatched. Germline V lookup: CDR1 SGHKS, CDR2 YYEKEE (reference sequence). The CDR3 has 14 amino acids. The CDR3 loop is CASRPDRGGHEQYF. In DNA form, the CDR3 reads TGTGCCAGCAGACCGGACAGGGGGGGCCACGAGCAGTACTTC.

The chain couples TRBV19 to TRBJ1-1; 9 nucleotides agree with TRBD1. The junction had 8 bases not matched to a gene; V was cut back by 8 bases and J by 4 bases. CDR1 is LNHDA, CDR2 SQIVND, per germline (reference sequence). CDR3 size: 14 residues. CDR3 in DNA: TGTGCCAGTGGTTACCGGGACAGGGTCACTGAAGCTTTCTTT. Protein: CASGYRDRVTEAFF. Drawing the rest from reference TRBV19 and TRBJ1-1, the complete variable domain is DGGITQSPKYLFRKEGQNVTLSCEQNLNHDAMYWYRQDPGQGLRLIYYSQIVNDFQKGDIAEGYSVSREKKESFPLTVTSAQKNPTAFYLCASGYRDRVTEAFFGQGTRLTVV.

This chain connects TRBV28 to TRBJ2-3; D uncertain. V lost 6 bases and J 4 bases, leaving 8 bases between the germline ends. Germline CDR1 is MDHEN and CDR2 is SYDVKM. There are 12 residues in the CDR3. CDR3 nucleotides: TGTGCCAGCAGCTCTCCCCCAGATACGCAGTATTTT. Protein product: CASSSPPDTQYF.

The chain recombines TRBV1 with TRBJ2-5; TRBD2 was called by the table and not checked on the DNA. TRBV1 is a pseudogene segment. The CDR3 is 19 residues long. CDR3 DNA: TGCACCAGCAGCCCCCGTGGGGAAACGGGGGGCCCACTCCAAGAGACCCAGTACTTC. It yields the protein CTSSPRGETGGPLQETQYF.